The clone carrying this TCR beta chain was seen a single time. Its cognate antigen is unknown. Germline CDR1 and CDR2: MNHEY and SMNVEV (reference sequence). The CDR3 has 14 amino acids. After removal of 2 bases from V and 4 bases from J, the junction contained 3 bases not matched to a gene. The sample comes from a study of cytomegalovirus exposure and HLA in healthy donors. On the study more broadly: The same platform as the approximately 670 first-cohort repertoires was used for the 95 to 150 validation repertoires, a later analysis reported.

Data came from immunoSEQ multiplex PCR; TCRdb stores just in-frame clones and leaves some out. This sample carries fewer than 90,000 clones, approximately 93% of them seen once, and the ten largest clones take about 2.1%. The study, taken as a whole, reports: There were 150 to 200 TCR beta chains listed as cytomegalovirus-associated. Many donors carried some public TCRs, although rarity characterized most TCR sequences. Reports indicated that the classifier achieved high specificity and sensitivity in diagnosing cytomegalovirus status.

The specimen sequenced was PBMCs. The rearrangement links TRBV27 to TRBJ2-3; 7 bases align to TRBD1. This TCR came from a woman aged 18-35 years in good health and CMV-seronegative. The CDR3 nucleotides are TGTGCCAGCAGTTTAAGGGGGCCCGCAGATACGCAGTATTTT. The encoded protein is CASSLRGPADTQYF.